This entry lists 25 T cell receptor beta chains sequenced from one sample in a study of CD8 T cells in Susac syndrome. The RNA, roughly 0.5 to 1 ug, was put through reverse transcription using random hexamers. TCRdb re-derived calls from the immunoSEQ multiplex PCR reads in MiXCR, one entry per CDR3 protein. This sample has a few hundred thousand distinct CDR3 sequences, with about 94% found just once. Material: CD4+ T cells from PBMCs. The source of these receptors is a human donor with Susac syndrome.

V usage is TRBV7-2 and J usage is TRBJ1-5; D gene ambiguous. The CDR3 is made up of 16 amino acids. Germline lookup yields CDR1 SGHTA and CDR2 FQGNSA. The V and J ends lost 1 base and 0 bases respectively, with 10 bases between them. The CDR3 bases are TGTGCCAGCAGCTTAGGTACAGTTTATAGCAATCAGCCCCAGCATTTT. Translating gives CASSLGTVYSNQPQHF. Together with reference TRBV7-2 and TRBJ1-5, the CDR3 gives the full variable domain: GAGVSQSPSNKVTEKGKDVELRCDPISGHTALYWYRQSLGQGLEFLIYFQGNSAPDKSGLPSDRFSAERTGGSVSTLTIQRTQQEDSAVYLCASSLGTVYSNQPQHFGDGTRLSIL.

This clonotype showed up just once. The V call is TRBV6-5, the J call TRBJ1-4, with D tentatively TRBD1 (6 bases). This CDR3 is 14 amino acids long. Germline V lookup: CDR1 MNHEY, CDR2 SVGAGI. V was clipped by 2 bases and J by 8 bases, with 12 bases between them. The CDR3 loop reads CASSYGGRQEKLFF. The CDR3 nucleotides are TGTGCCAGCAGTTACGGGGGGCGTCAAGAAAAACTGTTTTTT.

In DNA, the CDR3 is TGCAGTGCTAGGAGGGGGAGCTCCTACGAGCAGTACTTC. It encodes CSARRGSSYEQYF. This chain connects TRBV20-1 to TRBJ2-7; D is perhaps TRBD1 (6 bases). This CDR3 region has 13 residues. The V end was cut by 3 bases, the J end by 0 bases, with 9 bases between. Germline V gene data show CDR1 as DFQATT and CDR2 as SNEGSKA (reference sequence).

The rearrangement joins TRBV9 to TRBJ2-3; 8 bases are a match to TRBD2. This CDR3 comprises 16 residues. V lost 0 bases to trimming and J lost 5 bases; unmatched junction nucleotides: 8. Germline V gene sequence: CDR1 SGDLS, CDR2 YYNGEE. The CDR3 DNA reads as TGTGCCAGCAGCGTAGTAGGGACTAGTAAAGTAGATACGCAGTATTTT. Its protein product is CASSVVGTSKVDTQYF.

The gene calls are TRBV12-3 or TRBV12-4 and TRBJ1-6; D might be TRBD1 (6 bases). V was cut by 6 bases and J by 6 bases, with 9 bases left in between. The CDR3 contains 13 residues. The CDR3 sequence is CASRPQGNSPLHF. The CDR3 region has the DNA TGTGCCAGCAGGCCACAGGGTAATTCACCCCTCCACTTT.

The chain combines TRBV30 with TRBJ2-1; D may be TRBD1 (6 bases). Per germline, CDR1 GTSNPN and CDR2 SVGIG (reference sequence). The V gene lost 3 bases and the J gene lost 0 bases, with 9 bases spanning the gap. The CDR3 is made up of 14 amino acids. The CDR3 is CAWRSDSSYNEQFF. The CDR3 nucleotides read TGTGCCTGGAGATCGGACAGCTCCTACAATGAGCAGTTCTTC.

The V and J genes are TRBV18 and TRBJ1-2; no clear D gene. Germline CDR1 and CDR2: KGHSH and LQKENI. The length of the CDR3 is 16 residues. Between the trimmed V and J ends, which lost 2 bases and 3 bases, there was a span of 16 bases. CDR3 region: CASSPGPPGMDYGYTF. The CDR3 nucleotides read TGTGCCAGCTCACCAGGACCTCCGGGAATGGACTATGGCTACACCTTC.

CDR3 region: CASSYRGARSTDTQYF. In nucleotides, the CDR3 is TGTGCCAGCAGTTACCGGGGCGCGCGTAGCACAGATACGCAGTATTTT. This chain joins TRBV6-2 or TRBV6-3 and TRBJ2-3; TRBD1 or TRBD2 may be the D gene (5 bases each). Trimming shortened V by 2 bases and J by 0 bases, and 12 bases separated the two germline ends. Germline CDR1 is MNHEY and CDR2 is SVGEGT. There are 16 residues in the CDR3.

On this clonotype: A read error is likely, as this CDR3 ends without the conserved phenylalanine or tryptophan. The chain has TRBV30 and TRBJ1-1, with unresolved D. The germline V gene encodes CDR1 GTSNPN and CDR2 SVGIG (reference sequence). CDR3 length: 11 amino acids. V dropped 4 bases and J dropped 0 bases, with 3 bases sitting between them. The DNA of the CDR3 is TGTGCCTGGAATATGAACACTGAAGCTTTCCTT. This gives the protein CAWNMNTEAFL.

This clonotype was detected only a few times. J is TRBJ2-1 and V is TRBV24-1; 8 bases map to TRBD1. This CDR3 has 15 residues. V dropped 0 bases and J dropped 10; count of bases not matched to a gene: 7. CDR1 and CDR2 (germline): KGHDR, SFDVKD. CDR3 sequence: CATSDLAAGGKEQFF. The CDR3, as DNA: TGTGCCACCAGTGATTTGGCGGCAGGGGGCAAGGAGCAGTTCTTC.

The chain recombines TRBV7-9 with TRBJ2-7; 8 bases agree with TRBD1. The V gene's germline CDR1 is SEHNR and CDR2 FQNEAQ (reference sequence). There are 13 residues in the CDR3. V gave up 5 bases and J gave up 5 bases; unmatched junction bases: 5. Here the CDR3 reads CASSRTGMDEQYF. DNA of the CDR3: TGTGCCAGCAGCAGGACAGGGATGGACGAGCAGTACTTC.

This chain connects TRBV18 to TRBJ1-2, with a weak D call TRBD1 (5 bases). The CDR3 runs 16 residues. The germline CDR1 and CDR2 sequences are KGHSH and LQKENI. The V end lost 3 bases, the J end lost 4 bases, and 18 bases lay between the germline ends. The CDR3 bases are TGTGCCAGCTCACCGAAACTAGCAGGGAGTATCTATGGCTACACCTTC. This gives the protein CASSPKLAGSIYGYTF.

V and J are TRBV19 and TRBJ2-5, with 8 positions matching TRBD1. The germline CDR1 and CDR2 sequences are LNHDA and SQIVND (reference sequence). Losses at the gene ends were 3 bases for V and 3 bases for J; bases not matched to a gene: 9. The CDR3 covers 16 residues. The CDR3 coding sequence is TGTGCCAGTAGTATGCGGGCACGACAGGGGAAAGAGACCCAGTACTTC. Translation: CASSMRARQGKETQYF. The entire variable domain, with the rest obtained from reference TRBV19 and TRBJ2-5, is as follows: DGGITQSPKYLFRKEGQNVTLSCEQNLNHDAMYWYRQDPGQGLRLIYYSQIVNDFQKGDIAEGYSVSREKKESFPLTVTSAQKNPTAFYLCASSMRARQGKETQYFGPGTRLLVL.

The chain has TRBV15 and TRBJ1-1; D call uncertain. Germline-derived CDR1 and CDR2 are LNHNV and YYDKDF (reference sequence). The CDR3 runs 15 residues. V was trimmed by 0 bases and J by 2 bases, leaving 10 bases between them. The CDR3 region is CATSRDNRFNTEAFF. The CDR3 DNA is TGTGCCACCAGCAGAGATAACAGATTTAACACTGAAGCTTTCTTT.

This clonotype was detected only a few times. The V gene is TRBV6-2 or TRBV6-3, the J gene TRBJ2-7; TRBD2 matches 7 bases. The V and J ends lost 6 bases and 2 bases, in that order; junction bases with no gene match: 10. Germline V gene data show CDR1 as MNHEY and CDR2 as SVGEGT. This CDR3 contains 15 residues. Here the CDR3 reads CASSNGGTDTYEQYF. As DNA, the CDR3 is TGTGCCAGCAGCAACGGGGGGACGGATACCTACGAGCAGTACTTC.

The chain uses TRBV4-2 and TRBJ1-4; TRBD1 is a possible D gene (6 bases). This CDR3 spans 14 amino acids. The germline gives CDR1 LGHNA, CDR2 YNFKEQ. Trimming took off 4 bases at V and 6 bases at J, with 12 bases between the two ends. CDR3 region: CASSLRGRDEKLFF. The CDR3 DNA follows: TGTGCCAGCAGCCTCCGGGGGCGCGATGAAAAACTGTTTTTT.

The chain joins TRBV20-1 to TRBJ2-5; unclear D gene. The ends were cut back, 4 bases at V and 5 bases at J, with 14 bases in the middle. In germline, CDR1 is DFQATT, CDR2 SNEGSKA (reference sequence). The CDR3 has 13 residues. The CDR3 sequence is CSANTFPPETQYF. The CDR3 nucleotides read TGCAGTGCTAATACCTTCCCCCCCGAGACCCAGTACTTC.

The V and J genes are TRBV7-2 and TRBJ1-2; weak D call: TRBD1 (6 bases). Germline CDR1 SGHTA, CDR2 FQGNSA. The CDR3 runs 14 residues. Trimming took 5 bases from V and 7 from J, leaving 17 bases between them. The CDR3 is CASSRTGQAGGYTF. In nucleotides, the CDR3 is TGTGCCAGCAGCCGCACGGGACAAGCTGGTGGCTACACCTTC.

V is TRBV18 and J is TRBJ2-2; 9 bases align to TRBD1. Germline CDR1 is KGHSH and CDR2 is LQKENI. The junction had 13 bases not matched to a gene; V was cut back by 3 bases and J by 5 bases. The CDR3 totals 18 residues. The CDR3 protein is CASSPYLPGQGETGELFF. The DNA of the CDR3 is TGTGCCAGCTCACCTTACCTCCCGGGACAGGGAGAAACCGGGGAGCTGTTTTTT.

V usage is TRBV20-1 and J usage is TRBJ2-7, with D perhaps assigned TRBD1 or TRBD2 (5 bases each). The germline V gene encodes CDR1 DFQATT and CDR2 SNEGSKA (reference sequence). The CDR3 sequence is 14 residues long. V lost 3 bases and J lost 6, with 18 bases in between. The CDR3 bases are TGCAGTGCTAGGTCCGGGGCGTCCCTACCCGAGCAGTACTTC. Residues: CSARSGASLPEQYF.

This sequence joins TRBV6-5 and TRBJ2-4, with TRBD1 matching 9 bases. Trimming removed 0 bases from V and 3 bases from J; junction bases left unmatched: 9. The germline CDR1 and CDR2 sequences are MNHEY and SVGAGI. The CDR3 totals 18 residues. CDR3: CASSYSPTGGLGKNIQYF. CDR3 bases: TGTGCCAGCAGTTACTCCCCCACAGGGGGCTTGGGCAAAAACATTCAGTACTTC.

J is TRBJ1-2 and V is TRBV29-1; D is uncertain. From germline, CDR1 is SQVTM and CDR2 ANQGSEA. The ends were cut back, 8 bases at V and 0 bases at J, with 13 bases in the middle. The CDR3 has 13 residues. CDR3 DNA sequence: TGCAGCCATAGAAATCCTACTAACTATGGCTACACCTTC. It is translated as CSHRNPTNYGYTF.

The chain uses TRBV24-1 and TRBJ2-1, with D perhaps TRBD1 or TRBD2 (5 bases each). The germline V gene has CDR1 KGHDR and CDR2 SFDVKD. The V end was cut by 1 base, the J end by 4 bases, with 10 bases between. The CDR3 is 15 residues long. The CDR3 nucleotides read TGTGCCACCAGTGATTTTGGGGACGGATACAATGAGCAGTTCTTC. Translation gives CATSDFGDGYNEQFF.

The gene calls are TRBV6-6 and TRBJ1-2; 7 bases map to TRBD1. Germline CDR1 MNHNY, CDR2 SVGAGI (reference sequence). The CDR3 sequence is 12 residues long. Trimming removed 6 bases from V and 14 bases from J; junction bases left unmatched: 12. CDR3: CASRGGTEVETF. For the CDR3, the DNA is TGTGCCAGCAGAGGGGGGACAGAAGTGGAAACCTTC.

This clonotype was seen a single time. The chain joins TRBV6-2 or TRBV6-3 to TRBJ2-1; 14 bases are shared with TRBD2. V was pared by 4 bases and J by 4 bases, with 9 bases of the junction left unmatched. The germline CDR1 and CDR2 sequences are MNHEY and SVGEGT. The CDR3 totals 18 residues. CDR3 in DNA: TGTGCCAGCAGTTGGACTAGCGGGGGGTCCTCTCGGTACAATGAGCAGTTCTTC. This translates into CASSWTSGGSSRYNEQFF.